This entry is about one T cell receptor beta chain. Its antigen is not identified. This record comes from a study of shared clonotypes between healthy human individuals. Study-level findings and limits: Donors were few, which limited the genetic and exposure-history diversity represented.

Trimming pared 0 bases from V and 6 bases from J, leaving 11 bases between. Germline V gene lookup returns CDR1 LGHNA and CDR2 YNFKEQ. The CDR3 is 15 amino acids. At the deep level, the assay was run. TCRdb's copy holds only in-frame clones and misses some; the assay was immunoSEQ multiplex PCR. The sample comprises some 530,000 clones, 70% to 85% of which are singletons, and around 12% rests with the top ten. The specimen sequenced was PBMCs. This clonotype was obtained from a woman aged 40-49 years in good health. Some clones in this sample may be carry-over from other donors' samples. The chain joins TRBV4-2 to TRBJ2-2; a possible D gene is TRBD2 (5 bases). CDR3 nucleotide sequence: TGTGCCAGCAGCCAAGATTTACTAGTGGCCGGGGAGCTGTTTTTT. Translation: CASSQDLLVAGELFF.